The clone carrying this TCR beta chain has at least ten counts. The antigen is undetermined. The sample is drawn from a study of CD8 T cells in ankylosing spondylitis. Study-wide results and limits: Clones linked to disease were reported to show significant enrichment in matched ankylosing spondylitis synovial fluid. Characteristic of ankylosing spondylitis blood, it appeared, was a TCR beta motif comprising fewer than 10 highly homologous variants.

V was pared by 7 bases and J by 0 bases, with 9 bases of the junction left unmatched. Germline V gene sequence: CDR1 SGHRS, CDR2 YFSETQ. The CDR3 runs 16 residues. Researchers built TCR beta libraries using quantitative 5'-RACE with molecular barcodes. Via MiXCR, TCRdb re-called the 5' RACE reads, giving one row per CDR3 protein. The sample includes approximately 300,000 distinct CDR3 sequences, 7.5% to 9% of them seen just once. The sequenced sample consisted of blood, either unsorted or a sorted T cell fraction (not recorded which). The V call is TRBV5-1, the J call TRBJ2-3; TRBD2 aligns across 9 bases. The TCR sequence derives from a male donor with ankylosing spondylitis. The CDR3 DNA reads as TGCGCCAGCGGTTACGGTAGCGGGAGTAGCACAGATACGCAGTATTTT. It translates to CASGYGSGSSTDTQYF.